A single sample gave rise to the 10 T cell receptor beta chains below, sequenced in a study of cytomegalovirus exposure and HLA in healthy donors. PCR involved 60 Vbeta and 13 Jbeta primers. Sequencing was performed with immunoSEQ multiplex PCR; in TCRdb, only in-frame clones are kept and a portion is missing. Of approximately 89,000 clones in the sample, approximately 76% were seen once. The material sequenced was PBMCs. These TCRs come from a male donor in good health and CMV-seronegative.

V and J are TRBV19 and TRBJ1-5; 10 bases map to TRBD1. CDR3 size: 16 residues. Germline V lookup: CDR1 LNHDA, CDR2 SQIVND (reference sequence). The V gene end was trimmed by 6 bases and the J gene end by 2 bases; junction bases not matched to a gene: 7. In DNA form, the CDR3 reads TGTGCCAGTAGGACGGGACAGGGGTATGGCAATCAGCCCCAGCATTTT. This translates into CASRTGQGYGNQPQHF.

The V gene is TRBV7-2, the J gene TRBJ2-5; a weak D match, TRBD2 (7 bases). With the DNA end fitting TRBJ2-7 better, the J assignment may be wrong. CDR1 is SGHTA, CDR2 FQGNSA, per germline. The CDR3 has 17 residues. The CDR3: CASSSGGGRGDVYEQYF. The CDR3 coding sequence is TGTGCCAGCAGCTCAGGAGGGGGGAGGGGAGATGTCTACGAGCAGTACTTC.

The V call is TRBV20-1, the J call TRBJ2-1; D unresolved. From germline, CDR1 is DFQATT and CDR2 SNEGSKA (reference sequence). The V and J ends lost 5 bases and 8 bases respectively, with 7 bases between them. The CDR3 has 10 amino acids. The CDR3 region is CSARLDEQFF. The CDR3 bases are TGCAGTGCTCGACTGGATGAGCAGTTCTTC.

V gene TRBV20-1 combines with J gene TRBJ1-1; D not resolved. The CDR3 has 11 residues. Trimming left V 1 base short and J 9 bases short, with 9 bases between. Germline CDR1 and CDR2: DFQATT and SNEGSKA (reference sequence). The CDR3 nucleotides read TGCAGTGCTAGAGGCAACGACAAAGCTTTCTTT. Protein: CSARGNDKAFF.

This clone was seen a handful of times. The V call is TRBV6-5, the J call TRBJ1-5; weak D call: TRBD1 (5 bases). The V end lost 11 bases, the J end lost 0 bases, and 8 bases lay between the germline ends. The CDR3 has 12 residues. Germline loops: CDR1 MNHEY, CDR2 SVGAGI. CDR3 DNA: TGTGCCTCAGGGTATAGCAATCAGCCCCAGCATTTT. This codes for CASGYSNQPQHF.

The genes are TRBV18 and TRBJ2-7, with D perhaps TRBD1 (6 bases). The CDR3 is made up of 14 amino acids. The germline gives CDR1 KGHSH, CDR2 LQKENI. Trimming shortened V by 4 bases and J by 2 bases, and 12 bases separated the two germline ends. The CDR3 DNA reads TGTGCCAGCTCACTCGGGACACCAACCTACGAGCAGTACTTC. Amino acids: CASSLGTPTYEQYF. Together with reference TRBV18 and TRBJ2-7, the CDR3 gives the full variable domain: NAGVMQNPRHLVRRRGQEARLRCSPMKGHSHVYWYRQLPEEGLKFMVYLQKENIIDESGMPKERFSAEFPKEGPSILRIQQVVRGDSAAYFCASSLGTPTYEQYFGPGTRLTVT.

CDR3 sequence reads: CAWRQGGTEAFF. For the CDR3, the DNA is TGTGCCTGGAGACAGGGCGGGACTGAAGCTTTCTTT. This rearrangement joins TRBV30 to TRBJ1-1, with D perhaps matching TRBD1 (6 bases). There are 12 residues in the CDR3. The germline CDR1 and CDR2 sequences are GTSNPN and SVGIG (reference sequence). The V end was cut by 3 bases, the J end by 5 bases, with 10 bases between.

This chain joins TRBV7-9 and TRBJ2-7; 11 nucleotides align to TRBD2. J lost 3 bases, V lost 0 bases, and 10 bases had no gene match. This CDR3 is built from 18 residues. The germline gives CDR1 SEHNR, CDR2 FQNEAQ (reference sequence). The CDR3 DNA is TGTGCCAGCAGCTTAGCCGAGTCTAGCGGGAGGTATGGCTACGAGCAGTACTTC. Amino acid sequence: CASSLAESSGRYGYEQYF.

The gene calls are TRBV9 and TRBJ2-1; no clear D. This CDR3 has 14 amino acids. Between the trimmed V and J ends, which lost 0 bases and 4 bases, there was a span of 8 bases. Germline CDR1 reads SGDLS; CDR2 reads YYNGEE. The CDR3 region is CASSVGRSYNEQFF. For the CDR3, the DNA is TGTGCCAGCAGCGTAGGGAGATCTTACAATGAGCAGTTCTTC.

The CDR3 is CASSDREQINQPQHF. The CDR3 nucleotides are TGCGCCAGCAGCGACAGGGAACAGATCAATCAGCCCCAGCATTTT. V usage is TRBV10-1 and J usage is TRBJ1-5, with 7 bases lining up with TRBD1. CDR1 is WNHNN and CDR2 is SYGVQD in the germline V gene (reference sequence). CDR3 size: 15 residues. V was clipped by 6 bases and J by 3 bases; unmatched bases: 8.